These T cell receptor beta chains were read from a single sample in a study of shared clonotypes between healthy human individuals. Some clones are missing from TCRdb's copy, which holds only in-frame ones; the method was immunoSEQ multiplex PCR. The sample holds 550,000 to 600,000 clones, roughly 79% seen once. Sequenced sample: PBMCs. Every receptor here comes from a woman aged 40 to 49 in good health. Some clones in this sample may be carry-over from other donors' samples. Both conserved end residues are part of each CDR3. A D gene is named only where the DNA matches it firmly. Clone sizes are given selectively: once, few, many, or a class where the clone is expanded.

j_call: TRBJ1-2
v_call: TRBV5-5
d_call: TRBD1
clone_size: NA
cdr3_aa: CASSPGTGGLYGYTF
cdr3_nt: TGTGCCAGCAGCCCCGGGACAGGGGGTCTCTATGGCTACACCTTC

j_call: TRBJ1-1
v_call: TRBV9
d_call: TRBD1
clone_size: few
cdr3_aa: CASSVGQGPMNTEAFF
cdr3_nt: TGTGCCAGCAGCGTAGGACAGGGCCCGATGAACACTGAAGCTTTCTTT

j_call: TRBJ1-1
v_call: TRBV7-7
d_call: NA
clone_size: NA
cdr3_aa: CASSLAENTEAFF
cdr3_nt: TGTGCTAGCAGCTTAGCCGAGAACACTGAAGCTTTCTTT

j_call: TRBJ1-2
v_call: TRBV10-3
d_call: NA
clone_size: NA
cdr3_aa: CATNSRGALNYGYTF
cdr3_nt: TGTGCCACAAACAGCCGGGGGGCTTTAAACTATGGCTACACCTTC

j_call: TRBJ1-3
v_call: TRBV28
d_call: TRBD1
clone_size: NA
cdr3_aa: CASSEDRGRSGNTIYF
cdr3_nt: TGTGCCAGCAGTGAGGACAGGGGAAGGTCTGGAAACACCATATATTTT

j_call: TRBJ2-7
v_call: TRBV7-8
d_call: NA
clone_size: NA
cdr3_aa: CASSLGPPADLLWEQYF
cdr3_nt: TGTGCCAGCAGCTTGGGCCCTCCGGCGGACCTCCTATGGGAGCAGTACTTC

j_call: TRBJ2-2
v_call: TRBV4-3
d_call: NA
clone_size: NA
cdr3_aa: CASSQDLGRANTGELFF
cdr3_nt: TGCGCCAGCAGCCAAGATCTCGGTAGAGCGAACACCGGGGAGCTGTTTTTT

j_call: TRBJ2-1
v_call: TRBV4-3
d_call: TRBD2
clone_size: many
cdr3_aa: CASSQDVTSGVYNEQFF
cdr3_nt: TGCGCCAGCAGCCAAGATGTCACTAGCGGGGTTTACAATGAGCAGTTCTTC

j_call: TRBJ1-5
v_call: TRBV28
d_call: TRBD1
clone_size: once
cdr3_aa: CASSLRDSGNQPQHF
cdr3_nt: TGTGCCAGCAGTCTACGGGACAGCGGGAACCAGCCCCAGCATTTT

j_call: TRBJ2-1
v_call: TRBV5-4
d_call: TRBD2
clone_size: NA
cdr3_aa: CASSSKTSGNSYNEQFF
cdr3_nt: TGTGCCAGCAGTTCCAAGACTAGCGGAAACTCCTACAATGAGCAGTTCTTC

j_call: TRBJ1-5
v_call: TRBV9
d_call: NA
clone_size: NA
cdr3_aa: CASSGTGNQPQHF
cdr3_nt: TGTGCCAGCAGCGGGACAGGCAATCAGCCCCAGCATTTT

j_call: TRBJ2-3
v_call: TRBV7-2
d_call: TRBD2
clone_size: NA
cdr3_aa: CASSPRLAGGGTDTQYF
cdr3_nt: TGTGCCAGCAGCCCTAGACTAGCGGGTGGAGGGACAGATACGCAGTATTTT

j_call: TRBJ2-1
v_call: TRBV5-4
d_call: TRBD2
clone_size: NA
cdr3_aa: CASSLGGRASYNEQFF
cdr3_nt: TGTGCCAGCAGCTTGGGCGGGAGAGCCTCCTACAATGAGCAGTTCTTC

j_call: TRBJ2-1
v_call: TRBV19
d_call: NA
clone_size: once
cdr3_aa: CASSISMAGPYNEQFF
cdr3_nt: TGTGCCAGTAGTATAAGCATGGCGGGGCCCTACAATGAGCAGTTCTTC

j_call: TRBJ2-5
v_call: TRBV15
d_call: NA
clone_size: NA
cdr3_aa: CATGQVKSSGQETQYF
cdr3_nt: TGTGCCACCGGACAGGTTAAGTCTAGCGGACAAGAGACCCAGTACTTC

j_call: TRBJ2-1
v_call: TRBV5-1
d_call: NA
clone_size: NA
cdr3_aa: CASSLDPYNEQFF
cdr3_nt: TGCGCCAGCAGCTTGGACCCCTACAATGAGCAGTTCTTC

j_call: TRBJ2-7
v_call: TRBV6-6
d_call: TRBD2
clone_size: NA
cdr3_aa: CASSYGLAESYEQYF
cdr3_nt: TGTGCCAGCAGTTACGGGCTAGCGGAGTCCTACGAGCAGTACTTC

j_call: TRBJ1-2
v_call: TRBV6-1
d_call: TRBD1
clone_size: many
cdr3_aa: CASRTPGQRNYGYTF
cdr3_nt: TGTGCCAGCAGAACCCCGGGACAGAGAAACTATGGCTACACCTTC

j_call: TRBJ2-5
v_call: TRBV10-2
d_call: TRBD2
clone_size: NA
cdr3_aa: CASSDLQAGGGETQYF
cdr3_nt: TGCGCCAGCAGTGACCTCCAAGCGGGGGGGGGAGAGACCCAGTACTTC

j_call: TRBJ2-1
v_call: TRBV28
d_call: NA
clone_size: NA
cdr3_aa: CASSFLQREQFF
cdr3_nt: TGTGCCAGCAGTTTTTTACAGAGAGAGCAGTTCTTC

j_call: TRBJ2-7
v_call: TRBV4-2
d_call: TRBD2
clone_size: NA
cdr3_aa: CASSLAGGTYEQYF
cdr3_nt: TGTGCCAGCAGCCTAGCGGGAGGGACCTACGAGCAGTACTTC

j_call: TRBJ1-1
v_call: TRBV5-1
d_call: TRBD1
clone_size: once
cdr3_aa: CASSFVQGASEAFF
cdr3_nt: TGCGCCAGCAGCTTTGTTCAGGGGGCCTCTGAAGCTTTCTTT

j_call: TRBJ2-3
v_call: TRBV2
d_call: NA
clone_size: NA
cdr3_aa: CASRSPTTQYF
cdr3_nt: TGTGCCAGTCGCAGCCCAACTACGCAGTATTTT

j_call: TRBJ1-2
v_call: TRBV27
d_call: NA
clone_size: NA
cdr3_aa: CASSSTPVVYGYTF
cdr3_nt: TGTGCCAGCAGCTCTACCCCCGTGGTTTATGGCTACACCTTC

j_call: TRBJ2-2
v_call: TRBV6-4
d_call: TRBD1
clone_size: few
cdr3_aa: CASSESAGGASGELFF
cdr3_nt: TGTGCCAGCAGTGAATCGGCAGGGGGCGCCTCCGGGGAGCTGTTTTTT

j_call: TRBJ1-2
v_call: TRBV5-1
d_call: TRBD1
clone_size: NA
cdr3_aa: CASSAGQGGGYTF
cdr3_nt: TGCGCCAGCAGCGCCGGACAGGGAGGTGGCTACACCTTC

j_call: TRBJ2-1
v_call: TRBV11-1
d_call: TRBD2
clone_size: NA
cdr3_aa: CASSLLLAGSYNEQFF
cdr3_nt: TGTGCCAGCAGCTTACTCCTAGCGGGCTCATACAATGAGCAGTTCTTC

j_call: TRBJ2-1
v_call: TRBV5-4
d_call: TRBD2
clone_size: NA
cdr3_aa: CASSLTSGSYNEQFF
cdr3_nt: TGTGCCAGCAGCTTGACTAGCGGTTCCTACAATGAGCAGTTCTTC

j_call: TRBJ1-1
v_call: TRBV4-2
d_call: NA
clone_size: once
cdr3_aa: CASSHPRTDDSSEAFF
cdr3_nt: TGTGCCAGCAGCCATCCCCGGACAGACGACAGCTCTGAAGCTTTCTTT

j_call: TRBJ2-7
v_call: TRBV6-5
d_call: TRBD2
clone_size: once
cdr3_aa: CASRAGLAFHEQYF
cdr3_nt: TGTGCCAGCAGGGCCGGACTAGCGTTCCACGAGCAGTACTTC

j_call: TRBJ1-3
v_call: TRBV5-6
d_call: NA
clone_size: NA
cdr3_aa: CASRSRGNSGNTIYF
cdr3_nt: TGTGCCAGCAGGTCTAGGGGGAACTCTGGAAACACCATATATTTT

j_call: TRBJ2-7
v_call: TRBV7-2
d_call: TRBD1
clone_size: once
cdr3_aa: CASSLSPWQGASYEQYF
cdr3_nt: TGTGCCAGCAGCTTAAGCCCGTGGCAGGGGGCGTCCTACGAGCAGTACTTC

j_call: TRBJ1-1
v_call: TRBV10-3
d_call: NA
clone_size: NA
cdr3_aa: CAISESWKGNTEAFF
cdr3_nt: TGTGCCATCAGTGAGTCCTGGAAGGGCAACACTGAAGCTTTCTTT

j_call: TRBJ2-7
v_call: TRBV28
d_call: TRBD1
clone_size: NA
cdr3_aa: CASSPDREQAFYEQYF
cdr3_nt: TGTGCCAGCAGCCCGGACAGGGAACAGGCGTTCTACGAGCAGTACTTC

j_call: TRBJ2-5
v_call: TRBV6-5
d_call: NA
clone_size: few
cdr3_aa: CASSYEGETQYF
cdr3_nt: TGTGCCAGCAGTTACGAGGGAGAGACCCAGTACTTC

j_call: TRBJ2-2
v_call: TRBV11-2
d_call: TRBD1
clone_size: NA
cdr3_aa: CASSPGTGVIGELFF
cdr3_nt: TGTGCCAGCAGCCCCGGGACAGGGGTTATCGGGGAGCTGTTTTTT

j_call: TRBJ1-4
v_call: TRBV10-3
d_call: TRBD1
clone_size: NA
cdr3_aa: CAISEHGTGDEKLFF
cdr3_nt: TGTGCCATCAGTGAGCATGGGACAGGGGATGAAAAACTGTTTTTT

j_call: TRBJ2-3
v_call: TRBV5-4
d_call: TRBD2
clone_size: once
cdr3_aa: CASSLVLAGVDTQYF
cdr3_nt: TGTGCCAGCAGCTTGGTGTTAGCGGGAGTGGATACGCAGTATTTT

j_call: TRBJ1-1
v_call: TRBV11-3
d_call: NA
clone_size: few
cdr3_aa: CASSSQLNTEAFF
cdr3_nt: TGTGCCAGCAGCTCTCAGCTGAACACTGAAGCTTTCTTT

j_call: TRBJ1-1
v_call: TRBV5-1
d_call: NA
clone_size: NA
cdr3_aa: CASSLARGQYTEAFF
cdr3_nt: TGCGCCAGCAGCTTGGCGCGGGGCCAGTACACTGAAGCTTTCTTT

j_call: TRBJ2-1
v_call: TRBV7-2
d_call: NA
clone_size: NA
cdr3_aa: CASSLDGGEQFF
cdr3_nt: TGTGCCAGCAGCTTAGACGGGGGTGAGCAGTTCTTC

j_call: TRBJ2-2
v_call: TRBV11-2
d_call: TRBD1
clone_size: NA
cdr3_aa: CASSLDTGGVGELFF
cdr3_nt: TGTGCCAGCAGCTTAGATACAGGGGGCGTCGGGGAGCTGTTTTTT

j_call: TRBJ1-1
v_call: TRBV7-3
d_call: TRBD1
clone_size: NA
cdr3_aa: CASGVTGGNAEAFF
cdr3_nt: TGCGCCAGCGGCGTGACAGGGGGGAACGCTGAAGCTTTCTTT

j_call: TRBJ2-1
v_call: TRBV7-9
d_call: NA
clone_size: NA
cdr3_aa: CASSLTASANEQFF
cdr3_nt: TGTGCCAGCAGCTTGACTGCCTCTGCGAATGAGCAGTTCTTC

j_call: TRBJ2-3
v_call: TRBV12-5
d_call: TRBD2
clone_size: NA
cdr3_aa: CASGLGLAGEGTDTQYF
cdr3_nt: TGTGCTAGTGGTTTGGGGCTAGCGGGAGAGGGCACTGATACGCAGTATTTT

j_call: TRBJ2-7
v_call: TRBV28
d_call: TRBD1
clone_size: NA
cdr3_aa: CASSQGQGLEQEYF
cdr3_nt: TGTGCCAGCAGCCAAGGACAGGGGCTAGAGCAGGAGTACTTC

j_call: TRBJ2-5
v_call: TRBV28
d_call: TRBD2
clone_size: NA
cdr3_aa: CASRPGGGRARETQYF
cdr3_nt: TGTGCCAGCAGGCCCGGCGGGGGGAGGGCAAGGGAGACCCAGTACTTC

j_call: TRBJ2-7
v_call: TRBV19
d_call: NA
clone_size: once
cdr3_aa: CASSPRAGYEQYF
cdr3_nt: TGTGCCAGTAGTCCGCGAGCAGGATACGAGCAGTACTTC

j_call: TRBJ2-7
v_call: TRBV5-1
d_call: TRBD2
clone_size: few
cdr3_aa: CASSPGTSGRPAASYEQYF
cdr3_nt: TGCGCCAGCAGCCCGGGGACTAGCGGGAGACCGGCGGCGTCCTACGAGCAGTACTTC

j_call: TRBJ2-2
v_call: TRBV7-9
d_call: NA
clone_size: NA
cdr3_aa: CASTFRSLTGELFF
cdr3_nt: TGTGCCAGCACCTTCCGGAGTTTGACCGGGGAGCTGTTTTTT

j_call: TRBJ2-2
v_call: TRBV7-3
d_call: TRBD1
clone_size: NA
cdr3_aa: CASSSGTGRTGELFF
cdr3_nt: TGTGCCAGCAGCTCCGGGACAGGGAGGACCGGGGAGCTGTTTTTT

j_call: TRBJ2-2
v_call: TRBV10-1
d_call: NA
clone_size: few
cdr3_aa: CASSFDSSNTGELFF
cdr3_nt: TGCGCCAGCAGTTTCGACAGTTCGAACACCGGGGAGCTGTTTTTT

j_call: TRBJ2-2
v_call: TRBV4-2
d_call: TRBD2
clone_size: few
cdr3_aa: CASSQDNLAGGEQTGELFF
cdr3_nt: TGTGCCAGCAGCCAAGATAATCTAGCGGGAGGGGAACAAACCGGGGAGCTGTTTTTT

j_call: TRBJ2-3
v_call: TRBV28
d_call: TRBD2
clone_size: NA
cdr3_aa: CASSILRTSATDTQYF
cdr3_nt: TGTGCCAGCAGTATTCTTCGGACTAGTGCGACAGATACGCAGTATTTT

j_call: TRBJ1-1
v_call: TRBV5-1
d_call: TRBD1
clone_size: once
cdr3_aa: CASSFTGVTEAFF
cdr3_nt: TGCGCCAGCAGCTTTACAGGGGTTACTGAAGCTTTCTTT